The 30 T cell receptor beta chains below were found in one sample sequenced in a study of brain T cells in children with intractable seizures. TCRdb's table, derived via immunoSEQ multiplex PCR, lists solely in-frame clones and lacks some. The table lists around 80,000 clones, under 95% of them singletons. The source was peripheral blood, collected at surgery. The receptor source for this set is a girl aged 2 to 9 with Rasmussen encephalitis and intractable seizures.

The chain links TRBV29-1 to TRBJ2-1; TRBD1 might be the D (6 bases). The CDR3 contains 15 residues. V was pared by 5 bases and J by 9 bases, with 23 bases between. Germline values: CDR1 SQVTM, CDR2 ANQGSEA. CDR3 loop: CSVLARGFPLTEQFF. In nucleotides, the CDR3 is TGCAGCGTTCTGGCCAGGGGCTTCCCACTTACTGAGCAGTTCTTC.

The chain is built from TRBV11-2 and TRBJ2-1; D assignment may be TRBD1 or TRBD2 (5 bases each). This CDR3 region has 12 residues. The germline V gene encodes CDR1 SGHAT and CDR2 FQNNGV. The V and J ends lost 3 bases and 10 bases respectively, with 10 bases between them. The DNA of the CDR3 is TGTGCCAGCAGCTTTATCAGGGACGAGCAGTTCTTC. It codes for CASSFIRDEQFF.

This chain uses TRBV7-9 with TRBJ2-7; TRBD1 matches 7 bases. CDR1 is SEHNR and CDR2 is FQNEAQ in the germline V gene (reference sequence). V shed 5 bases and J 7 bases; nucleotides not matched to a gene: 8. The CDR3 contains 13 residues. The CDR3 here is CASSGTASWEQYF. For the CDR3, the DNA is TGTGCCAGCAGCGGGACAGCTTCTTGGGAGCAGTACTTC.

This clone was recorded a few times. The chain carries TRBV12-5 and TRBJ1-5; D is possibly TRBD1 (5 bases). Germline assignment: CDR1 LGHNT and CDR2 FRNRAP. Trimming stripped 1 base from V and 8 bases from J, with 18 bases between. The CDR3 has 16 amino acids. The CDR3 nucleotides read TGTGCTAGTGGTTTGGGGGACCTCGCCGGGCCGGAGCCCCAGCATTTT. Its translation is CASGLGDLAGPEPQHF.

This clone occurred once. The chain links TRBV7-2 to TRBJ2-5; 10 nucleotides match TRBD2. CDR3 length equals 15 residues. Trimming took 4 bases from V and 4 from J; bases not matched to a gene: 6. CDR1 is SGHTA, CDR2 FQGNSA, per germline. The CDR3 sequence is CASSSRAGGRETQYF. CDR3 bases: TGTGCCAGCAGCTCGCGAGCGGGGGGGCGAGAGACCCAGTACTTC.

CDR3 in DNA: TGTGCCAGCAGGGGACTAGCTTCCGACGAGCAGTACTTC. Translated: CASRGLASDEQYF. The chain has TRBV6-5 and TRBJ2-7; 9 bases are a match to TRBD2. Germline lookup yields CDR1 MNHEY and CDR2 SVGAGI. The CDR3 spans 13 residues. V shed 6 bases and J 5 bases; nucleotides not matched to a gene: 5.

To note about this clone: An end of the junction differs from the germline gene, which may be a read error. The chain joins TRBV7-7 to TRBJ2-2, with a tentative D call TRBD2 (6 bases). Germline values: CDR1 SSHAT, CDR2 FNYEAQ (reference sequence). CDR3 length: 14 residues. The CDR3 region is CASSWRVNTGELFF. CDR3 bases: TGTGCTAGCAGCTGGAGGGTGAACACCGGGGAGCTGTTTTTT.

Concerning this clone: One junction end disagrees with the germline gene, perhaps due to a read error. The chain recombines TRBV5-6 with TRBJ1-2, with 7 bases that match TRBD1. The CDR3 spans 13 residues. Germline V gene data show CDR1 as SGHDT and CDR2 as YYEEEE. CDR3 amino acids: CASSLEGAPGYTF. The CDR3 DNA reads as TGTGCCAGCAGTTTGGAGGGGGCGCCCGGCTACACCTTC.

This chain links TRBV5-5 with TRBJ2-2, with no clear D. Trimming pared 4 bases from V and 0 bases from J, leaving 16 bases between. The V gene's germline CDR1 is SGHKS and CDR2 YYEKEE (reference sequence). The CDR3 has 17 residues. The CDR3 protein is CASSPPAARPNTGELFF. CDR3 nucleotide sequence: TGTGCCAGCAGCCCCCCGGCGGCTCGGCCGAACACCGGGGAGCTGTTTTTT.

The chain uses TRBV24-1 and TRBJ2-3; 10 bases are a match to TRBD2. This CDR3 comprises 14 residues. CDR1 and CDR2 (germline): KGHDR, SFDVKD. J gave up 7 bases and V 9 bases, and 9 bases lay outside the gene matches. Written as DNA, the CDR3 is TGTGCCACCTCATCGAGCGGGGGGGCAAATACGCAGTATTTT. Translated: CATSSSGGANTQYF.

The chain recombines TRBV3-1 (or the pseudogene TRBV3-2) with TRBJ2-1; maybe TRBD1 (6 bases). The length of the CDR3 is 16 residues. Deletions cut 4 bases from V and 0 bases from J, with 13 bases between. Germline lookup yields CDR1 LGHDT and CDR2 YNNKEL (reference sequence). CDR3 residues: CASSPLTGNSYNEQFF. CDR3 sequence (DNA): TGTGCCAGCAGCCCCTTAACAGGGAACTCCTACAATGAGCAGTTCTTC.

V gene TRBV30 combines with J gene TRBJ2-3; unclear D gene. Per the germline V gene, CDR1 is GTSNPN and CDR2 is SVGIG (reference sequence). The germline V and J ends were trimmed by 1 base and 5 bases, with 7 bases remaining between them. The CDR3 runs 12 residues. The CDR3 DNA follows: TGTGCCTGGAGTGCGTGGATAGATACGCAGTATTTT. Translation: CAWSAWIDTQYF. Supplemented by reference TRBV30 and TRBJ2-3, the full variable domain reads SQTIHQWPATLVQPVGSPLSLECTVEGTSNPNLYWYRQAAGRGLQLLFYSVGIGQISSEVPQNLSASRPQDRQFILSSKKLLLSDSGFYLCAWSAWIDTQYFGPGTRLTVL.

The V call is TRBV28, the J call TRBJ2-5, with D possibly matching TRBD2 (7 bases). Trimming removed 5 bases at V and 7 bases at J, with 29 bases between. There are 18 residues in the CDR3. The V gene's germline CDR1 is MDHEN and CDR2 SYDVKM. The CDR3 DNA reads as TGTGCCAGCAGTCCCTTCCGGGGGGCAAAGCTTTTGAGGGGGACCCAGTACTTC. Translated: CASSPFRGAKLLRGTQYF. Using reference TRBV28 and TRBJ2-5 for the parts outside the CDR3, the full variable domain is DVKVTQSSRYLVKRTGEKVFLECVQDMDHENMFWYRQDPGLGLRLIYFSYDVKMKEKGDIPEGYSVSREKKERFSLILESASTNQTSMYLCASSPFRGAKLLRGTQYFGPGTRLLVL.

For the CDR3, the DNA is TGTGCCAGCAGTTTAGGGGGCCGAAACACCATATATTTT. Translating gives CASSLGGRNTIYF. The chain joins TRBV28 to TRBJ1-3; weak D call: TRBD1 (6 bases). The V gene's germline CDR1 is MDHEN and CDR2 SYDVKM. This CDR3 spans 13 amino acids. V was trimmed by 2 bases and J by 5 bases, leaving 7 bases between them.

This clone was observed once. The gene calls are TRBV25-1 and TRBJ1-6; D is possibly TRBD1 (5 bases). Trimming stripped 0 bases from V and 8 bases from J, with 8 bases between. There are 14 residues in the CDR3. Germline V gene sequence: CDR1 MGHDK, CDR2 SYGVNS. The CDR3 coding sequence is TGTGCCAGCAGTGAATATGGACATGATTCACCCCTCCACTTT. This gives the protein CASSEYGHDSPLHF.

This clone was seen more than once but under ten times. The CDR3 DNA is TGTGCCAGCAGTGAAATTGGGGCGCCGAACACCGGGGAGCTGTTTTTT. Translating gives CASSEIGAPNTGELFF. V is TRBV6-1 and J is TRBJ2-2; D is possibly TRBD1 (5 bases). This CDR3 is built from 16 residues. V lost 2 bases and J lost 0, with 10 bases in between. Germline V gene sequence: CDR1 MNHNS, CDR2 SASEGT.

DNA for the CDR3: TGTGCCAGCAGTTTCGCGGGCGAGGCTTTCTTT. It codes for CASSFAGEAFF. V gene TRBV12-3 or TRBV12-4 combines with J gene TRBJ1-1, with D unclear. With 3 bases removed from V and 11 bases from J, the gap between germline ends came to 10 bases. The CDR3 spans 11 residues.

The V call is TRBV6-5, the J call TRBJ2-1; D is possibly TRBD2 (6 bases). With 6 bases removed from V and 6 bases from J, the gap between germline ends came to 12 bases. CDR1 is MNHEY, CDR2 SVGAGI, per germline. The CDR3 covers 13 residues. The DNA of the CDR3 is TGTGCCAGCAGATTGGGAGGCACCAATGAGCAGTTCTTC. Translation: CASRLGGTNEQFF.

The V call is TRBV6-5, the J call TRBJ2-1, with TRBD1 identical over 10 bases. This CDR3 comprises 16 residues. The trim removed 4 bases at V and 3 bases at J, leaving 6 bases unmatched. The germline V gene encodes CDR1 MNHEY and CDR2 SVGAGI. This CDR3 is CASSSSGTGDYNEQFF. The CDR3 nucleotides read TGTGCCAGCAGTTCCTCCGGGACAGGGGACTACAATGAGCAGTTCTTC.

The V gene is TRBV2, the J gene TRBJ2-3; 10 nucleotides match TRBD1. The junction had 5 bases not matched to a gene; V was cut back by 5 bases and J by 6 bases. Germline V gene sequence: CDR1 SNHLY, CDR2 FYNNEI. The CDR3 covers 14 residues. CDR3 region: CASSLDRGSDTQYF. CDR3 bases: TGTGCCAGCAGTTTGGACAGGGGGTCGGATACGCAGTATTTT.

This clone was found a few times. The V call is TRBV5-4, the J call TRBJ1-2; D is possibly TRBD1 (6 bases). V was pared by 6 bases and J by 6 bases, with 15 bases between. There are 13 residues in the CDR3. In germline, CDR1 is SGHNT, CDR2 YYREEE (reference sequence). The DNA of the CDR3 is TGTGCCAGCATGGGGCAGGGGCTCGATGGCTACACCTTC. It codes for CASMGQGLDGYTF.

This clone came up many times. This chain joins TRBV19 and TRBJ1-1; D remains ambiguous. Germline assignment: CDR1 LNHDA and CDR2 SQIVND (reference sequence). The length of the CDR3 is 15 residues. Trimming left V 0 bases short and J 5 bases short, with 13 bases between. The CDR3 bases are TGTGCCAGTAGTATAGATACGAGAGGGTGGACTGAAGCTTTCTTT. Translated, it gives CASSIDTRGWTEAFF.

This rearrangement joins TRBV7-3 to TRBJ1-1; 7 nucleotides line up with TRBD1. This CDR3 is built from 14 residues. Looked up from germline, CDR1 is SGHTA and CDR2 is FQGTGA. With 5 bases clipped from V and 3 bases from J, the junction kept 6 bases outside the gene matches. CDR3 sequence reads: CASSLSTGDTEAFF. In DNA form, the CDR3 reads TGTGCCAGCAGCCTATCAACAGGGGACACTGAAGCTTTCTTT.

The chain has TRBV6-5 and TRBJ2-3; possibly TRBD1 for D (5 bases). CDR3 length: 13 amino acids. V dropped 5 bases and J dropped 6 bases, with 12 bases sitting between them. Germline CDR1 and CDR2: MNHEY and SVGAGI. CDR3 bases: TGTGCCAGCAGTCAGACAGTTACGGATACGCAGTATTTT. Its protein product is CASSQTVTDTQYF.

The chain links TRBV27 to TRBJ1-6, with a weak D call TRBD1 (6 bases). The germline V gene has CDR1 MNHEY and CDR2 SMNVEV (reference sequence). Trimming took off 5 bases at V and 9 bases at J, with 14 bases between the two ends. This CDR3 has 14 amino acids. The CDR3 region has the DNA TGTGCCAGCAGTGCCGGACAGAGCTTTTCACCCCTCCACTTT. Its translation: CASSAGQSFSPLHF.

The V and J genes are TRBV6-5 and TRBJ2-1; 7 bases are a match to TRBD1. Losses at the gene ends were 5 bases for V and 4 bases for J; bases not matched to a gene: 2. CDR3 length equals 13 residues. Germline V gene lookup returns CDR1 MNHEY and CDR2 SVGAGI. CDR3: CASSPQGYNEQFF. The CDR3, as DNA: TGTGCCAGCAGTCCACAGGGGTACAATGAGCAGTTCTTC.

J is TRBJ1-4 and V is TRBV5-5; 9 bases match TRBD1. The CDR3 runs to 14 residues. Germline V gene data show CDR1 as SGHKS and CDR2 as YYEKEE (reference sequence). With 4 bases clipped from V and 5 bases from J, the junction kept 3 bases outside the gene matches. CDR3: CASSVGTGNEKLFF. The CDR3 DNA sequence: TGTGCCAGCAGCGTAGGGACAGGGAATGAAAAACTGTTTTTT.

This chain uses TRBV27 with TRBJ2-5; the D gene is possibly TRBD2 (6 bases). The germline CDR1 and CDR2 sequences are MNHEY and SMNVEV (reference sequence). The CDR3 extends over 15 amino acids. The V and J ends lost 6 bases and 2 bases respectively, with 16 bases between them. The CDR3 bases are TGTGCCAGCAGAGACCCTTCAGCGGGTCAAGAGACCCAGTACTTC. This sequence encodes CASRDPSAGQETQYF.

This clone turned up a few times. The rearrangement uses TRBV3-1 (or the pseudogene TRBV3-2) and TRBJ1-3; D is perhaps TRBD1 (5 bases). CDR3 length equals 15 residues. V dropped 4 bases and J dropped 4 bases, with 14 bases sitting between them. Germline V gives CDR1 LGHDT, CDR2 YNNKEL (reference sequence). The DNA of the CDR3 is TGTGCCAGCAGCCCGAGGTCAGGGTTCGGAAACACCATATATTTT. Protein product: CASSPRSGFGNTIYF.

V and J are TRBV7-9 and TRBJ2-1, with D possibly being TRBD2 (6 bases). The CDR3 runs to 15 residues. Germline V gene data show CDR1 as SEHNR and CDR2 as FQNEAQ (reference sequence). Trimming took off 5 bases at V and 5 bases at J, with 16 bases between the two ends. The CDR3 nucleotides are TGTGCCAGCAGCCCCCGGCTCACTAGCCACAATGAGCAGTTCTTC. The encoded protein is CASSPRLTSHNEQFF.